Presented here are 24 T cell receptor beta chains from one specimen sequenced in a study of blood T cells in healthy people across ages. Together with a sample-barcoded 5' primer, a J-beta primer mix was included in a second PCR lasting roughly 6 to 12 cycles. TCRdb recomputed calls from the 5' RACE reads with MiXCR, one row per CDR3 protein. The sample records 550,000 to 750,000 distinct CDR3 sequences, roughly 21% being singletons. Sequencing used blood. The receptors shown here come from a man aged 70 or older in good health.

V and J are TRBV12-3 or TRBV12-4 and TRBJ1-1; perhaps TRBD1 as D (6 bases). The V end lost 5 bases, the J end lost 4 bases, and 17 bases lay between the germline ends. The CDR3 loop spans 15 amino acids. The CDR3 loop is CASSPTGNGGTEAFF. DNA for the CDR3: TGTGCCAGCAGTCCAACAGGGAACGGGGGCACTGAAGCTTTCTTT.

This clonotype was detected only a few times. The genes are TRBV28 and TRBJ2-5; perhaps TRBD1 as D (5 bases). The DNA end is more similar to TRBJ2-7, so the J call may be wrong. Germline CDR1 is MDHEN and CDR2 is SYDVKM. The CDR3 contains 15 residues. The CDR3 is CASSSSVQVNYEQYF. The DNA for the CDR3 is TGTGCCAGCAGTTCAAGTGTACAGGTGAACTACGAGCAGTACTTC.

The CDR3 nucleotides are TGCGCCAGCAGCTTCTCCCGGGGGATTAATGAAAAACTGTTTTTT. The encoded protein is CASSFSRGINEKLFF. The rearrangement joins TRBV5-1 to TRBJ1-4; D is possibly TRBD1 (5 bases). Germline-derived CDR1 and CDR2 are SGHRS and YFSETQ. With 2 bases removed from V and 4 bases from J, the gap between germline ends came to 12 bases. The CDR3 consists of 15 residues.

The chain couples TRBV28 to TRBJ1-2; D is unclear. Germline V gene sequence: CDR1 MDHEN, CDR2 SYDVKM. The ends were cut back, 2 bases at V and 8 bases at J, with 9 bases in the middle. This CDR3 has 12 residues. CDR3 coding DNA: TGTGCCAGCAGTTTACCAACCAGGGGCTACACCTTC. This translates into CASSLPTRGYTF.

In this sample, this clonotype turned up many times. DNA of the CDR3: TGCAGTGCTCGATTGACAGGGTCACCCCTCCACTTT. Residues: CSARLTGSPLHF. The rearrangement uses TRBV20-1 and TRBJ1-6; 7 bases agree with TRBD1. The CDR3 is 12 amino acids. In germline, CDR1 is DFQATT, CDR2 SNEGSKA (reference sequence). Trimming cost V 5 bases and J 10 bases; bases outside gene matches: 5.

The chain carries TRBV10-3 and TRBJ2-7; D perhaps matches TRBD2 (5 bases). The CDR3 length is 13 residues. Between the trimmed V and J ends, which lost 4 bases and 2 bases, there was a span of 9 bases. Germline CDR1 reads ENHRY; CDR2 reads SYGVKD. The CDR3 is CAISVGGTYEQYF. The CDR3 nucleotides are TGTGCCATCAGTGTAGGAGGCACCTACGAGCAGTACTTC.

At least ten counts were recorded for this clonotype. The CDR3 bases are TGTGCCAGCAGCACCTACGGCAGTGAAGTGCTAAACACTGAAGCTTTCTTT. It is translated as CASSTYGSEVLNTEAFF. The rearrangement joins TRBV12-3 or TRBV12-4 to TRBJ1-1; D is unresolved. The germline V and J ends were trimmed by 6 bases and 2 bases, with 22 bases remaining between them. The CDR3 runs 17 residues.

The table lists this clonotype with a few counts. The chain recombines TRBV6-2 or TRBV6-3 with TRBJ2-7, with 14 bases matching TRBD2. This CDR3 comprises 16 residues. From germline, CDR1 is MNHEY and CDR2 SVGEGT. Germline trimming cut 4 bases from V and 6 bases from J; bases unmatched to any gene: 8. CDR3 DNA sequence: TGTGCCAGCAGTTGGTCGACTAGCGGGAGGGCCACCGAGCAGTACTTC. Protein product: CASSWSTSGRATEQYF.

The chain uses TRBV4-1 and TRBJ2-7; D remains unclear. V lost 3 bases and J 6 bases, leaving 21 bases between the germline ends. The CDR3 spans 16 residues. Germline lookup yields CDR1 MGHRA and CDR2 YSYEKL. CDR3 sequence: CASSHSSGNWGSEQYF. CDR3 nucleotides: TGCGCCAGCAGCCATAGTTCAGGCAATTGGGGAAGCGAGCAGTACTTC.

This clonotype has just one count. The chain recombines TRBV30 with TRBJ1-2; no reliable D call. The CDR3 extends over 11 amino acids. Per germline, CDR1 GTSNPN and CDR2 SVGIG (reference sequence). Between the trimmed V and J ends, which lost 5 bases and 7 bases, there was a span of 11 bases. The DNA of the CDR3 is TGTGCCTGGTACGAAGGACGTGGCTACACCTTC. Translated: CAWYEGRGYTF. The full variable domain, with the rest looked up from reference TRBV30 and TRBJ1-2, is SQTIHQWPATLVQPVGSPLSLECTVEGTSNPNLYWYRQAAGRGLQLLFYSVGIGQISSEVPQNLSASRPQDRQFILSSKKLLLSDSGFYLCAWYEGRGYTFGSGTRLTVV.

This clonotype was seen only a few times. The chain uses TRBV9 and TRBJ2-5; the match to TRBD2 covers 13 bases. Germline assignment: CDR1 SGDLS and CDR2 YYNGEE. V shed 2 bases, J shed 0 bases, and the junction held 1 base outside the gene matches. CDR3 length equals 16 residues. In DNA form, the CDR3 reads TGTGCCAGCAGCGTGGGACTAGCGGGGTACCAAGAGACCCAGTACTTC. Encoded protein: CASSVGLAGYQETQYF.

This clonotype appeared a few times. The rearrangement links TRBV6-6 to TRBJ2-4; the D gene is possibly TRBD2 (8 bases). Trimming stripped 6 bases from V and 2 bases from J, with 20 bases between. The CDR3 loop spans 17 amino acids. The germline V gene has CDR1 MNHNY and CDR2 SVGAGI (reference sequence). The CDR3 DNA sequence: TGTGCCAGCAGCCCTATGCCGGGAGGGGGCTCCAAAAACATTCAGTACTTC. Translating gives CASSPMPGGGSKNIQYF.

This clonotype was observed a few times. CDR3 residues: CASSSQEVNGYTF. In DNA form, the CDR3 reads TGTGCCAGCAGTTCCCAGGAAGTTAATGGCTACACCTTC. This chain joins TRBV6-5 and TRBJ1-2, with D hard to call. The length of the CDR3 is 13 residues. V shed 4 bases and J shed 6 bases, with 12 bases lying between them. The germline V gene has CDR1 MNHEY and CDR2 SVGAGI.

The J gene is TRBJ2-5, the V gene TRBV5-1; D is ambiguous. The germline gives CDR1 SGHRS, CDR2 YFSETQ. The ends were cut back, 0 bases at V and 5 bases at J, with 8 bases in the middle. The CDR3 totals 13 residues. The CDR3 DNA follows: TGCGCCAGCAGCTTGGGACGGTCGGAGACCCAGTACTTC. This sequence encodes CASSLGRSETQYF.

J is TRBJ2-5 and V is TRBV4-3, with TRBD2 matching 11 bases. Germline V gene data show CDR1 as LGHNA and CDR2 as YSLEER. V shed 0 bases, J shed 5 bases, and the junction held 11 bases outside the gene matches. This CDR3 is built from 18 residues. CDR3 nucleotides: TGCGCCAGCAGCCAAGATCGGTACCTAGCGGGAGGTGGGGAGACCCAGTACTTC. Its protein is CASSQDRYLAGGGETQYF.

For this clonotype: One end of the junction does not line up with germline, which may come from a read error. The chain links TRBV5-1 to TRBJ2-1; D assignment may be TRBD1 or TRBD2 (7 bases each). Germline values: CDR1 SGHRS, CDR2 YFSETQ. There are 14 residues in the CDR3. In DNA form, the CDR3 reads TGCGCCAGCAGCTTGGCGCAGGGGGGGAATGAGCGGTTCTTC. Protein sequence: CASSLAQGGNERFF.

The chain recombines TRBV12-3 or TRBV12-4 with TRBJ2-7; TRBD2 agrees at 8 bases. The CDR3 loop spans 13 amino acids. Trimming at V came to 7 bases and at J to 4 bases, leaving 6 bases not matched to a gene. This CDR3 reads CASTPGGRYEQYF. The CDR3 DNA reads as TGTGCCAGCACCCCGGGGGGGCGGTACGAGCAGTACTTC.

The CDR3 loop reads CSDSTSGRGEQFF. CDR3 coding DNA: TGCAGCGATAGTACTAGCGGGAGAGGTGAGCAGTTCTTC. V usage is TRBV29-1 and J usage is TRBJ2-1, with 11 bases fitting TRBD2. The CDR3 is made up of 13 amino acids. Trimming at V came to 7 bases and at J to 9 bases, leaving 8 bases not matched to a gene. From germline, CDR1 is SQVTM and CDR2 ANQGSEA.

This clonotype occurred a few times. The chain carries TRBV27 and TRBJ2-3; the D is unclear. The CDR3 loop spans 13 amino acids. Germline CDR1 MNHEY, CDR2 SMNVEV (reference sequence). Between the trimmed V and J ends, which lost 3 bases and 0 bases, there was a span of 4 bases. This CDR3 is CASSFFSTDTQYF. The CDR3 bases are TGTGCCAGCAGTTTTTTTAGCACAGATACGCAGTATTTT.

About this clonotype itself: One end of the junction is discordant with germline, which a read error may explain. In nucleotides, the CDR3 is TGTGCCAGCTCACCATGGACGGACGGAAGCACCATATATTTT. This translates into CASSPWTDGSTIYF. The V and J genes are TRBV18 and TRBJ1-3; D not resolved. CDR3 length: 14 amino acids. Germline V gene lookup returns CDR1 KGHSH and CDR2 LQKENI.

A single count supports this clonotype. The genes are TRBV11-2 and TRBJ2-7; TRBD1 aligns across 8 bases. The germline V gene encodes CDR1 SGHAT and CDR2 FQNNGV. This CDR3 contains 15 residues. V was clipped by 5 bases and J by 5 bases; unmatched bases: 11. CDR3 nucleotide sequence: TGTGCCAGCAGCATACGGGACAGGAGCTCTCACGAGCAGTACTTC. Translation gives CASSIRDRSSHEQYF.

A word on this clonotype: The junction does not match germline at one end; this may be a read error. The chain uses TRBV18 and TRBJ2-3, with D uncertain. The CDR3 has 12 residues. CDR1 is KGHSH, CDR2 LQKENI, per germline. The CDR3, as DNA: TGTGCCGGCTCAGGTATAGCAGATACGCAGTATTTT. As protein: CAGSGIADTQYF.

This clonotype was observed a handful of times. CDR3 DNA sequence: TGTGCCAGCAGTTCCCACGGAGTCAATGAGCAGTTCTTC. Amino acids: CASSSHGVNEQFF. This chain joins TRBV6-2 or TRBV6-3 and TRBJ2-1, with D unclear. CDR1 MNHEY and CDR2 SVGEGT come from the germline V gene. Trimming took 4 bases from V and 6 from J, leaving 10 bases between them. CDR3 size: 13 residues.

This clonotype has a handful of counts. The genes are TRBV10-3 and TRBJ2-7; 8 bases agree with TRBD2. This CDR3 spans 15 amino acids. The germline CDR1 and CDR2 sequences are ENHRY and SYGVKD. The ends lost 3 bases at V and 3 bases at J; junction bases unmatched: 7. CDR3 DNA sequence: TGTGCCATCAGTGACTCTAGCGGGTCGAGCTACGAGCAGTACTTC. Protein sequence: CAISDSSGSSYEQYF.